The 8 T cell receptor beta chains below all came from one sample that was sequenced in a study of technical replicates of blood from several donors. Repertoires were generated with immunoSEQ multiplex PCR, while TCRdb's copy carries only in-frame clones and drops some. The sample lists approximately 81,000 clones, 95% to 96% seen once, with about 0.41% in the top ten. The sequenced sample consisted of T cells isolated from PBMCs. These receptors all stem from a human donor in good health.

The chain employs TRBV5-5 and TRBJ1-4; 9 nucleotides agree with TRBD1. The germline V gene encodes CDR1 SGHKS and CDR2 YYEKEE (reference sequence). The J segment lost 5 bases and the V segment lost 5 bases, leaving 4 bases of the junction unmatched. The CDR3 has 14 residues. The CDR3 bases are TGTGCCAGCAGGCAACAGGGGGCAAATGAAAAACTGTTTTTT. Its translation is CASRQQGANEKLFF.

The chain recombines TRBV13 with TRBJ2-1; 10 nucleotides agree with TRBD1. V lost 2 bases, J lost 3 bases, and 4 bases stayed unmatched. CDR1 PRHDT and CDR2 FYEKMQ come from the germline V gene (reference sequence). This CDR3 is built from 16 residues. CDR3 nucleotide sequence: TGTGCCAGCAGCTTATATGGGACAGGGGACTACAATGAGCAGTTCTTC. Translated, it gives CASSLYGTGDYNEQFF.

V is TRBV11-2 and J is TRBJ2-7; D possibly corresponds to TRBD2 (5 bases). Germline V lookup: CDR1 SGHAT, CDR2 FQNNGV. V lost 5 bases and J lost 0, with 11 bases in between. CDR3 length: 14 residues. CDR3 amino acids: CASSGEGGSYEQYF. In DNA, the CDR3 is TGTGCCAGCAGCGGGGAAGGAGGCTCCTACGAGCAGTACTTC.

The chain couples TRBV4-3 to TRBJ2-1, with D perhaps matching TRBD1 (5 bases). The CDR3 sequence is 15 residues long. Germline assignment: CDR1 LGHNA and CDR2 YSLEER. Trimming stripped 1 base from V and 5 bases from J, with 12 bases between. The CDR3 spells CASSQGGDGNNEQFF. CDR3 in DNA: TGCGCCAGCAGCCAAGGGGGCGACGGAAACAATGAGCAGTTCTTC.

The chain links TRBV5-4 to TRBJ2-5; 10 bases map to TRBD2. Germline V gene sequence: CDR1 SGHNT, CDR2 YYREEE (reference sequence). The V gene end was trimmed by 1 base and the J gene end by 9 bases; junction bases not matched to a gene: 6. The CDR3 runs 14 residues. CDR3 nucleotides: TGTGCCAGCAGCTTGCCCAGCGGGAGGGGGTCCCAGTACTTC. It translates to CASSLPSGRGSQYF. The whole variable domain, remainder taken from reference TRBV5-4 and TRBJ2-5, is ETGVTQSPTHLIKTRGQQVTLRCSSQSGHNTVSWYQQALGQGPQFIFQYYREEENGRGNFPPRFSGLQFPNYSSELNVNALELDDSALYLCASSLPSGRGSQYFGPGTRLLVL.

The chain couples TRBV9 to TRBJ2-5; 13 nucleotides agree with TRBD2. The V gene end was trimmed by 4 bases and the J gene end by 5 bases; junction bases not matched to a gene: 8. The length of the CDR3 is 16 residues. Germline V gene sequence: CDR1 SGDLS, CDR2 YYNGEE. CDR3 sequence: CASSYGTSGIGETQYF. The CDR3 DNA follows: TGTGCCAGCAGCTACGGGACTAGCGGGATTGGGGAGACCCAGTACTTC.

This chain connects TRBV29-1 to TRBJ2-5; D uncertain. Trimming shortened V by 6 bases and J by 6 bases, and 11 bases separated the two germline ends. CDR3 size: 11 residues. Germline V gene sequence: CDR1 SQVTM, CDR2 ANQGSEA. The CDR3 region is CSVPQAKTQYF. The CDR3 DNA reads TGCAGCGTGCCTCAGGCGAAGACCCAGTACTTC.

The chain joins TRBV6-1 to TRBJ1-1; TRBD1 matches at 9 bases. Germline V gene lookup returns CDR1 MNHNS and CDR2 SASEGT. Trimming cost V 5 bases and J 3 bases; bases outside gene matches: 4. The CDR3 length is 14 residues. This CDR3 reads CASSTGGEDTEAFF. For the CDR3, the DNA is TGTGCCAGCAGTACAGGGGGCGAAGACACTGAAGCTTTCTTT.